This TCR beta chain emerged from a study of T cells after yellow fever vaccination (dated by TCRdb to between 2018 and 2021). About the study as a whole: The SMART-Seq v4 Ultra Low Input RNA kit was used to prepare libraries from fractions with low cell numbers. To follow T-cell clones before and after both primary and booster YFV17D yellow fever vaccination, bulk TCR alpha and beta repertoires underwent longitudinal sequencing. The cohort comprised two healthy male donors, one aged 18 to 30 and one aged 30 to 40 years. Blood was drawn at multiple timepoints before and after primary and secondary immunization, with bulk PBMC replicates and cell subsets isolated. What the work shows at the level of the full study, not this receptor alone: Because the study included only a couple of donors, the extent to which the findings can be generalized is limited. Most clones expanded after primary vaccination were re-detected after the booster (about 96% of CD4 and approximately 85% of CD8), suggesting broad memory maintenance. A small share of clonotypes was detected in both CD4 and CD8 compartments, with the overlap likely arising from convergent recombination. The secondary T-cell response was weaker than the primary response but faster, peaking on day 5 instead of day 15. Computational filtering was needed because FACS-sorted repertoires could contain abundant contaminating clonotypes from the bulk population.

TCR cDNA was made using 5'RACE template switching, a step that added a universal primer site and unique molecular identifiers. Priming of cDNA synthesis was performed from both the TCR alpha and TCR beta constant segments. Library amplification involved two PCR steps, and the second step added sample barcodes and sequencing adapters. Sequencing of the libraries was done on either Illumina HiSeq 2500 (2x100 bp) or NovaSeq (2x150 bp). Per the source publication's procedure: Reads were demultiplexed and collapsed into UMI consensus sequences with MIGEC, and V(D)J alignment was performed with MiXCR. Vaccine-responding clonotypes were defined with edgeR using replicate PBMC samples, requiring FDR below 0.01 and a log2 fold change above 5 up to day 15. Each bulk clonotype was labeled CD4 or CD8 based on which sequenced repertoire, CD4 or CD8, contained the clonotype at higher abundance. The public sequencing data were trimmed at Q25 with fastp and processed into clonotypes with MiXCR by TCRdb, which kept only in-frame beta chains. When rows share a CDR3 protein, they turn into one entry using the most common DNA and genes. It is TCRdb's table, rather than the study itself, that gives the V and J calls and clone size. The sample has 300,000 to 350,000 distinct CDR3 sequences on record, less than 9.5% of them singletons. Approximately 18% of the sample goes to the ten largest clones.

A word on this clonotype: Its antigen is currently not known. The input lacks base qualities; no much larger clone sits a single base away.

The sample's treatment or condition label is to be understood as: live attenuated yellow fever vaccine strain. At each blood-draw timepoint, two biological replicates of bulk PBMCs were obtained. PBMCs were isolated from peripheral blood using a standard Ficoll-Paque protocol. TriZol was used to extract RNA from bulk PBMCs, CD4 and CD8 fractions, and dextramer-positive and dextramer-negative fractions. Trimming takes 5 bases off V and 1 base off J; junction bases not matched to a gene: 7. The CDR3 spans 16 residues, from the cysteine through the phenylalanine. Only the CDR3 DNA stays, 48 bases, in frame from base 1. CDR1 and CDR2 are drawn from the germline V gene (reference sequence): SEHNR, FQNEAQ.

This TCR derives from a man younger than 35 who received the YFV17D yellow fever vaccine. Recombination joined TRBV7-9 with TRBJ2-3; the central 9 bases match TRBD1. Sample: PBMCs, taken roughly seven weeks after the first yellow fever vaccination. The CDR3: CASSPDRGRRTDTQYF. The DNA sequence reads TGTGCCAGCAGCCCGGACAGGGGCCGCCGCACAGATACGCAGTATTTT.